Following are 25 T cell receptor beta chains from one sample sequenced in a study of CD8+ T cells in alopecia areata. Treatment noted: oral pan-JAK inhibitor, 5-10 mg twice daily. Reverse transcribed after extraction, RNA yielded cDNA as the sequencing template. Profiling relied on immunoSEQ multiplex PCR, and the TCRdb table lists in-frame clones only, not all of them. The sample lists about 110,000 clones; 84% were seen once. This specimen consisted of CD8+ T cells sorted from blood, obtained at week 24, from a patient treated with tofacitinib. The receptors originated from a human donor with alopecia areata.

The V call is TRBV28, the J call TRBJ1-5; 8 bases map to TRBD1. The junction had 6 bases not matched to a gene; V was cut back by 2 bases and J by 6 bases. The CDR3 has 15 amino acids. Germline V gives CDR1 MDHEN, CDR2 SYDVKM. This CDR3 is CASSLRQGFGQPQHF. CDR3 sequence (DNA): TGTGCCAGCAGTTTACGACAGGGGTTTGGTCAGCCCCAGCATTTT.

V usage is TRBV29-1 and J usage is TRBJ1-2, with 11 bases identical to TRBD1. The ends lost 6 bases at V and 5 bases at J; junction bases unmatched: 8. CDR1 and CDR2 (germline): SQVTM, ANQGSEA. The CDR3 covers 14 residues. The CDR3 region has the DNA TGCAGCGTCCTCGGACAGGGGGCAGGGTATGGCTACACCTTC. Protein sequence: CSVLGQGAGYGYTF. Variable domain in full (rest from reference TRBV29-1 and TRBJ1-2): SAVISQKPSRDICQRGTSLTIQCQVDSQVTMMFWYRQQPGQSLTLIATANQGSEATYESGFVIDKFPISRPNLTFSTLTVSNMSPEDSSIYLCSVLGQGAGYGYTFGSGTRLTVV.

The sample holds a few counts of this clone. This sequence joins TRBV5-4 and TRBJ2-3; D possibly uses TRBD1 or TRBD2 (5 bases each). The CDR3 spans 17 residues. The germline V gene encodes CDR1 SGHNT and CDR2 YYREEE (reference sequence). Trimming pared 5 bases from V and 0 bases from J, leaving 19 bases between. CDR3 sequence reads: CASSLIPGTDSTDTQYF. The CDR3 nucleotides are TGTGCCAGCAGTCTAATTCCCGGGACGGATAGCACAGATACGCAGTATTTT.

This clone was recorded only once. The gene calls are TRBV7-9 and TRBJ1-2, with D unclear. The germline CDR1 and CDR2 sequences are SEHNR and FQNEAQ (reference sequence). The CDR3 extends over 12 amino acids. Trimming took 5 bases from V and 4 from J, leaving 8 bases between them. As DNA, the CDR3 is TGTGCCAGCAGCGCAACCTTCTATGGCTACACCTTC. Protein: CASSATFYGYTF.

The chain couples TRBV7-9 to TRBJ2-7; no firm D call. Trimming stripped 5 bases from V and 6 bases from J, with 8 bases between. There are 11 residues in the CDR3. Germline V gives CDR1 SEHNR, CDR2 FQNEAQ (reference sequence). CDR3: CASSLTLEQYF. The CDR3 DNA sequence: TGTGCCAGCAGCCTAACACTCGAGCAGTACTTC.

The rearrangement links TRBV6-5 to TRBJ2-3; TRBD2 might be the D (5 bases). The germline V gene has CDR1 MNHEY and CDR2 SVGAGI. The CDR3 loop spans 14 amino acids. V was shortened by 2 bases and J by 2 bases, with 8 bases between the two germline ends. The CDR3: CASSYGRYTDTQYF. The CDR3 nucleotides are TGTGCCAGCAGTTACGGGAGATACACAGATACGCAGTATTTT.

This chain joins TRBV10-3 and TRBJ1-3; maybe TRBD1 (5 bases). This CDR3 comprises 15 residues. Germline V gene lookup returns CDR1 ENHRY and CDR2 SYGVKD. V was shortened by 3 bases and J by 6 bases, with 15 bases between the two germline ends. The CDR3 DNA reads as TGTGCCATCAGTGATATTCAGGGTAATTTAAACACCATATATTTT. The encoded protein is CAISDIQGNLNTIYF.

The chain combines TRBV7-3 with TRBJ2-3; TRBD2 matches at 8 bases. V was clipped by 2 bases and J by 2 bases; unmatched bases: 3. The CDR3 has 15 residues. Germline V gene sequence: CDR1 SGHTA, CDR2 FQGTGA. Written as DNA, the CDR3 is TGTGCCAGCAGCTTACTCGGGGGGGCCACAGATACGCAGTATTTT. Protein sequence: CASSLLGGATDTQYF.

V is TRBV6-5 and J is TRBJ2-3; D gene unclear. This CDR3 is 14 amino acids long. V was cut by 6 bases and J by 4 bases, with 14 bases left in between. Germline CDR1 and CDR2: MNHEY and SVGAGI. This CDR3 is CASRPGQRADTQYF. The DNA of the CDR3 is TGTGCCAGCAGGCCTGGCCAACGCGCAGATACGCAGTATTTT.

CDR3 bases: TGTGCCAGCAGCCCAGGACGGAATAGCAATCAGCCCCAGCATTTT. Residues: CASSPGRNSNQPQHF. The chain combines TRBV11-3 with TRBJ1-5; unclear D gene. Germline loops: CDR1 SGHNT, CDR2 YENEEA. Trimming cost V 5 bases and J 0 bases, with 11 bases left between them. This CDR3 has 15 residues.

The rearrangement links TRBV4-1 to TRBJ2-5; 7 bases line up with TRBD2. The germline CDR1 and CDR2 sequences are MGHRA and YSYEKL. With 0 bases clipped from V and 7 bases from J, the junction kept 14 bases outside the gene matches. This CDR3 has 17 amino acids. Here the CDR3 reads CASSQERERLPGGTQYF. The CDR3 bases are TGCGCCAGCAGCCAAGAACGGGAGCGTCTGCCGGGAGGGACCCAGTACTTC.

This chain uses TRBV4-1 with TRBJ2-7, with 8 bases identical to TRBD1. There are 15 residues in the CDR3. With V trimmed by 1 base and J by 0 bases, 2 bases remained unmatched. CDR1 and CDR2 (germline): MGHRA, YSYEKL. CDR3 bases: TGCGCCAGCAGCCAAGGACAGGGGATCTCCTACGAGCAGTACTTC. Its translation is CASSQGQGISYEQYF.

The chain uses TRBV5-6 and TRBJ2-3, with no clear D. The V end lost 0 bases, the J end lost 2 bases, and 10 bases lay between the germline ends. CDR3 length: 15 amino acids. CDR1 SGHDT and CDR2 YYEEEE come from the germline V gene. CDR3 protein: CASSLGRYSTDTQYF. The DNA of the CDR3 is TGTGCCAGCAGCTTGGGTCGATATTCCACAGATACGCAGTATTTT.

This sequence joins TRBV29-1 and TRBJ2-7, with D uncertain. CDR1 SQVTM and CDR2 ANQGSEA come from the germline V gene. This CDR3 spans 11 amino acids. V lost 7 bases to trimming and J lost 3 bases, with 10 bases between them. CDR3 sequence (DNA): TGCAGCGCCCGAAACGGCTACGAGCAGTACTTC. Its protein product is CSARNGYEQYF.

This clone occurred once. This chain links TRBV18 with TRBJ1-2; weak D call: TRBD1 (5 bases). The V end lost 2 bases, the J end lost 4 bases, and 14 bases lay between the germline ends. Germline CDR1 is KGHSH and CDR2 is LQKENI. CDR3 length: 15 amino acids. The CDR3 coding sequence is TGTGCCAGCTCACCATGGCAGGGATCACCCTATGGCTACACCTTC. This sequence encodes CASSPWQGSPYGYTF.

This chain connects TRBV21-1 to TRBJ2-5; the table's D call of TRBD1 was not tested on the DNA. TRBV21-1 is marked as a pseudogene. CDR3 size: 14 residues. Here the CDR3 DNA reads TGTGCCAGCAGCAAAGATCCCAGGGCAGAGACCCAGTACTTC. Its translation: CASSKDPRAETQYF.

J is TRBJ2-1 and V is TRBV7-9; D call uncertain. Trimming removed 3 bases at V and 9 bases at J, with 9 bases between. Germline-derived CDR1 and CDR2 are SEHNR and FQNEAQ (reference sequence). This CDR3 has 12 residues. The CDR3 is CASSLDGSEQFF. CDR3 bases: TGTGCCAGCAGCTTGGACGGATCTGAGCAGTTCTTC.

The V call is TRBV15, the J call TRBJ2-4; 11 bases are a match to TRBD2. The V gene end was trimmed by 0 bases and the J gene end by 0 bases; junction bases not matched to a gene: 4. Germline V gene lookup returns CDR1 LNHNV and CDR2 YYDKDF (reference sequence). The CDR3 is 18 amino acids. The CDR3 reads CATSRDGLAGLAKNIQYF. CDR3 in DNA: TGTGCCACCAGCAGAGATGGACTAGCGGGCTTAGCCAAAAACATTCAGTACTTC.

V is TRBV7-2 and J is TRBJ2-2; D is ambiguous. V was pared by 1 base and J by 1 base, with 7 bases between. In germline, CDR1 is SGHTA, CDR2 FQGNSA. CDR3 length equals 15 residues. The CDR3 DNA sequence: TGTGCCAGCAGCTTAGGACCGCTGAACACCGGGGAGCTGTTTTTT. It translates to CASSLGPLNTGELFF.

This clone was counted once. V is TRBV14 and J is TRBJ2-1; 7 bases agree with TRBD1. The CDR3 runs to 14 residues. CDR1 is SGHDN and CDR2 is FVKESK in the germline V gene. Unmatched junction bases numbered 4, after V lost 5 bases and J lost 3 bases. The CDR3 DNA follows: TGTGCCAGCAGCTCCCGGGACAGCTACAATGAGCAGTTCTTC. This encodes CASSSRDSYNEQFF.

The chain couples TRBV4-3 to TRBJ1-4; D uncertain. The CDR3 covers 15 residues. Germline V gene lookup returns CDR1 LGHNA and CDR2 YSLEER. Trimming stripped 1 base from V and 4 bases from J, with 10 bases between. This chain's CDR3 is CASSQGNSFNEKLFF. CDR3 DNA sequence: TGCGCCAGCAGCCAAGGGAACAGCTTTAATGAAAAACTGTTTTTT.

CDR3: CSVRQSVRYGYTF. CDR3 coding DNA: TGCAGCGTTCGACAGAGTGTCCGGTATGGCTACACCTTC. The chain uses TRBV29-1 and TRBJ1-2; perhaps TRBD1 as D (5 bases). V lost 5 bases to trimming and J lost 5 bases, with 15 bases between them. This CDR3 comprises 13 residues. The germline V gene has CDR1 SQVTM and CDR2 ANQGSEA.

This CDR3 is CAISEDTSPSYEQYF. For the CDR3, the DNA is TGTGCCATCAGTGAGGACACATCGCCCTCCTACGAGCAGTACTTC. This chain links TRBV10-3 with TRBJ2-7; D call uncertain. CDR1 and CDR2 (germline): ENHRY, SYGVKD. This CDR3 comprises 15 residues. The germline V and J ends were trimmed by 2 bases and 0 bases, with 11 bases remaining between them.

In this sample, this clone turned up a few times. The DNA of the CDR3 is TGTGCCATCAGTGAAAGTCAGGGGAACCAAGAGACCCAGTACTTC. Translation gives CAISESQGNQETQYF. V usage is TRBV10-3 and J usage is TRBJ2-5, with D possibly matching TRBD1 (6 bases). The CDR3 has 15 amino acids. The V and J ends lost 3 bases and 0 bases respectively, with 11 bases between them. Germline CDR1 is ENHRY and CDR2 is SYGVKD.

The chain couples TRBV5-6 to TRBJ2-1; TRBD1 might be the D (5 bases). V gave up 0 bases and J gave up 7 bases, with 8 bases separating them. CDR1 and CDR2 from the germline V gene are SGHDT and YYEEEE. The CDR3 contains 13 residues. The CDR3 protein is CASSLGGPNEQFF. The CDR3 DNA reads as TGTGCCAGCAGCTTGGGGGGCCCTAATGAGCAGTTCTTC.